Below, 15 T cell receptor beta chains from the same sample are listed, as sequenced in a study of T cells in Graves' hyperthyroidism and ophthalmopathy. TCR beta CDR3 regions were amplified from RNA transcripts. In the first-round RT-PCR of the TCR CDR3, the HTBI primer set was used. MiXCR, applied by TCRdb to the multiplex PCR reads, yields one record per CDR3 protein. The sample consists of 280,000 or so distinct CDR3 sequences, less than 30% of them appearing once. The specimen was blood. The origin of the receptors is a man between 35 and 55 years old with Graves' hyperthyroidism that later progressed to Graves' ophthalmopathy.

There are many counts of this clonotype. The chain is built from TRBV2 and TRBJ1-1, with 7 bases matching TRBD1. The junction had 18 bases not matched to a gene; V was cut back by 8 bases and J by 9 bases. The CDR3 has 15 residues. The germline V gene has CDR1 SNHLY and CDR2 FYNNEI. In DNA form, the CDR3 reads TGTGCCAGCCAAGTGGGGACAGCAGGGACGTGGCAAGCTTTCTTT. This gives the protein CASQVGTAGTWQAFF.

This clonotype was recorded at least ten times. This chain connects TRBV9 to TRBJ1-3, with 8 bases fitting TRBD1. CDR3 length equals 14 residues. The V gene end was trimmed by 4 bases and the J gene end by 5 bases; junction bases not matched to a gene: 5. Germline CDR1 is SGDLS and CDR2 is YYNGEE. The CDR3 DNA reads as TGTGCCAGCAGCCCTGGACAGGGAAGAAACACCATATATTTT. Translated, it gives CASSPGQGRNTIYF. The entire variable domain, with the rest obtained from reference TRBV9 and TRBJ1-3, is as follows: DSGVTQTPKHLITATGQRVTLRCSPRSGDLSVYWYQQSLDQGLQFLIQYYNGEERAKGNILERFSAQQFPDLHSELNLSSLELGDSALYFCASSPGQGRNTIYFGEGSWLTVV.

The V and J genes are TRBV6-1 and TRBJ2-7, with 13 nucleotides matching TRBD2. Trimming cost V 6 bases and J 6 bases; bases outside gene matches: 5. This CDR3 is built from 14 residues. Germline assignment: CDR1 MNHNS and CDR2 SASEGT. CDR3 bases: TGTGCCAGCAGCTCGGGACTAGCGGGAACCGAGCAGTACTTC. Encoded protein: CASSSGLAGTEQYF.

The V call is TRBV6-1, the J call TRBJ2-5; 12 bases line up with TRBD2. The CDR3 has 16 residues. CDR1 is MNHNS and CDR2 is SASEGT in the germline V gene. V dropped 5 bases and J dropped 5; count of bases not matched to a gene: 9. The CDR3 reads CASSPLTSGSRETQYF. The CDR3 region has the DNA TGTGCCAGCAGTCCGTTGACTAGCGGGAGTAGGGAGACCCAGTACTTC.

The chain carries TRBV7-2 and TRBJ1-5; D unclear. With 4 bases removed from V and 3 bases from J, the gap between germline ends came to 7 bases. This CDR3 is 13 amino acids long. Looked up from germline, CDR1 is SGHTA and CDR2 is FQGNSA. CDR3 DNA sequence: TGTGCCAGCAGCTCGGTATTCAATCAGCCCCAGCATTTT. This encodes CASSSVFNQPQHF. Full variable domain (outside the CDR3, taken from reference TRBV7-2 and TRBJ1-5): GAGVSQSPSNKVTEKGKDVELRCDPISGHTALYWYRQSLGQGLEFLIYFQGNSAPDKSGLPSDRFSAERTGGSVSTLTIQRTQQEDSAVYLCASSSVFNQPQHFGDGTRLSIL.

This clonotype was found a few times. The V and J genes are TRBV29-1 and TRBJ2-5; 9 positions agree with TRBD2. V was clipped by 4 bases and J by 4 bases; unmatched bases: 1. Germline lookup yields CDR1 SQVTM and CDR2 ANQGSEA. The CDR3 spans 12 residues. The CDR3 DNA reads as TGCAGCGTTGTGGGACTAGCAGAGACCCAGTACTTC. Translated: CSVVGLAETQYF.

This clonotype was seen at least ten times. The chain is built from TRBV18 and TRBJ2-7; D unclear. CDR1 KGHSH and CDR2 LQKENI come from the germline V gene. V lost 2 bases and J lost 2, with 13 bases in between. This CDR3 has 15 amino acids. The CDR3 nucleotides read TGTGCCAGCTCACCAATAGGAACAGCCCCCTACGAGCAGTACTTC. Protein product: CASSPIGTAPYEQYF.

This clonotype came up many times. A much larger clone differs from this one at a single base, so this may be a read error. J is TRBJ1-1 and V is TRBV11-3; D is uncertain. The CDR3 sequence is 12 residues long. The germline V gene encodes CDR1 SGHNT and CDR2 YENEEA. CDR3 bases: TGTGCCAGCAGCCGCTCGGGCACTGAAGCTTCCTTT. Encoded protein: CASSRSGTEASF. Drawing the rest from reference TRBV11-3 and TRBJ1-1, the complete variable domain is EAGVVQSPRYKIIEKKQPVAFWCNPISGHNTLYWYLQNLGQGPELLIRYENEEAVDDSQLPKDRFSAERLKGVDSTLKIQPAELGDSAVYLCASSRSGTEASFGQGTRLTVV.

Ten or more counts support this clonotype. CDR3 sequence (DNA): TGTGCCACTTTGCCAAGGATTCCCAAGCCCGGGGAGCTGTTTTTT. Protein: CATLPRIPKPGELFF. The V and J genes are TRBV24-1 and TRBJ2-2, with D hard to call. Deletions cut 10 bases from V and 6 bases from J, with 20 bases between. CDR1 is KGHDR and CDR2 is SFDVKD in the germline V gene. This CDR3 is 15 amino acids long.

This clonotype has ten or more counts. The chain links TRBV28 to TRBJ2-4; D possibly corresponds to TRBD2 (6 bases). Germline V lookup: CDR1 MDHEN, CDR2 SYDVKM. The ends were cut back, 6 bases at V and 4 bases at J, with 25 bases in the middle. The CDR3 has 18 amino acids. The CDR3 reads CASSPSGVSPTTKNIQYF. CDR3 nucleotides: TGTGCCAGCAGCCCCTCGGGAGTCAGTCCGACAACTAAAAACATTCAGTACTTC.

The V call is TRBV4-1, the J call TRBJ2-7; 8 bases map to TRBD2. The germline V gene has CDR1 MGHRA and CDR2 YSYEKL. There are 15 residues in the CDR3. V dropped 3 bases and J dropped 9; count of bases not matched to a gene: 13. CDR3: CASSHDSGEAWGQYF. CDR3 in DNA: TGCGCCAGCAGCCACGATAGCGGGGAGGCCTGGGGGCAGTACTTC.

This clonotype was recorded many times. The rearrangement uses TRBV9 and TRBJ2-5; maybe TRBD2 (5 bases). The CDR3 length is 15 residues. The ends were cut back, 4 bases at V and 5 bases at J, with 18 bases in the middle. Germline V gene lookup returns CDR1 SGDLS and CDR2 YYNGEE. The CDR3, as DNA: TGTGCCAGCAGCCGCGCGGGCCATCCGGGGGAGACCCAGTACTTC. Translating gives CASSRAGHPGETQYF.

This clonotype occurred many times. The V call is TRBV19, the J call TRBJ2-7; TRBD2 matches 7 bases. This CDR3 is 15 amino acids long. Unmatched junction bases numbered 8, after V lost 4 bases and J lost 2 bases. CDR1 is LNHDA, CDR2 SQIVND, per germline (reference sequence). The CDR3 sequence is CASSRGGTTPYEQYF. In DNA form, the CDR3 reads TGTGCCAGTAGTAGGGGAGGGACTACCCCCTACGAGCAGTACTTC.

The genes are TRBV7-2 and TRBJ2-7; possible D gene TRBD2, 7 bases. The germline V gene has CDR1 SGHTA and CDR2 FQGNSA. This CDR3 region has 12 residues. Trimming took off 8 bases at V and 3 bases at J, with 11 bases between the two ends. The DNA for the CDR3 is TGTGCCAGCGGGGGGGCCTTCTACGAGCAGTACTTC. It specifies CASGGAFYEQYF.

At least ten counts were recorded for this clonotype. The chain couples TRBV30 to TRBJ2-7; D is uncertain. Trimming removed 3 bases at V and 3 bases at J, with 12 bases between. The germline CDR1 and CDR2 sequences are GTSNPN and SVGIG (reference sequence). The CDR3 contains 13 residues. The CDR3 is CAWSTGLGYEQYF. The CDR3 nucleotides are TGTGCCTGGAGCACCGGTTTAGGCTACGAGCAGTACTTC.